Presented here are 14 T cell receptor beta chains from one specimen sequenced in a study of blood T cell repertoires in COVID-19. Profiling relied on immunoSEQ multiplex PCR, and the TCRdb table lists in-frame clones only, not all of them. This sample has over 120,000 clones, with over 70% found just once. Material: peripheral blood. The receptors derive from a woman aged 50 to 60 with acute or convalescent COVID-19.

The chain carries TRBV6-5 and TRBJ2-7; maybe TRBD1 (6 bases). The V end was cut by 6 bases, the J end by 1 base, with 16 bases between. CDR1 and CDR2 from the germline V gene are MNHEY and SVGAGI. This CDR3 is built from 15 residues. The CDR3 region is CASRATGISSYEQYF. The CDR3 bases are TGTGCCAGCAGGGCCACAGGGATTAGTTCCTACGAGCAGTACTTC.

The CDR3 coding sequence is TGCGCCAGCAGTGTCGCAGTCTCCCCCGGGGAGCTGTTTTTT. Translation gives CASSVAVSPGELFF. The rearrangement links TRBV10-1 to TRBJ2-2, with no clear D. V gave up 4 bases and J gave up 6 bases, with 12 bases separating them. The CDR3 is 14 amino acids. Germline V gene lookup returns CDR1 WNHNN and CDR2 SYGVQD (reference sequence).

V is TRBV9 and J is TRBJ2-2; TRBD1 aligns across 7 bases. Trimming cost V 4 bases and J 6 bases; bases outside gene matches: 9. Looked up from germline, CDR1 is SGDLS and CDR2 is YYNGEE. The CDR3 is made up of 15 amino acids. CDR3 in amino acids: CASSPTQGQAGELFF. CDR3 bases: TGTGCCAGCAGCCCAACACAGGGGCAGGCCGGGGAGCTGTTTTTT.

The V gene is TRBV7-9, the J gene TRBJ2-7; tentative D call: TRBD1 (5 bases). Germline V CDR1 and CDR2: SEHNR, FQNEAQ (reference sequence). This CDR3 contains 12 residues. V lost 2 bases to trimming and J lost 6 bases, with 8 bases between them. This CDR3 reads CASSLTGGEQYF. The CDR3 bases are TGTGCCAGCAGCTTAACAGGTGGCGAGCAGTACTTC.

This clone was found a few times. The rearrangement links TRBV6-5 to TRBJ2-2, with 9 bases fitting TRBD2. Germline CDR1 reads MNHEY; CDR2 reads SVGAGI. CDR3 length: 15 amino acids. With 7 bases clipped from V and 5 bases from J, the junction kept 8 bases outside the gene matches. This CDR3 reads CASITSSGITGELFF. The CDR3 DNA follows: TGTGCCAGCATAACGTCTAGCGGGATTACCGGGGAGCTGTTTTTT.

The chain is built from TRBV27 and TRBJ2-7; 7 bases are shared with TRBD2. Germline assignment: CDR1 MNHEY and CDR2 SMNVEV (reference sequence). J gave up 6 bases and V 5 bases, and 7 bases lay outside the gene matches. This CDR3 has 13 amino acids. CDR3 coding DNA: TGTGCCAGCAGTCCAGGACTAGTCCTCGAGCAGTACTTC. This gives the protein CASSPGLVLEQYF.

The chain has TRBV19 and TRBJ1-2; 9 positions match TRBD1. This CDR3 has 14 residues. Germline lookup yields CDR1 LNHDA and CDR2 SQIVND (reference sequence). The V and J ends lost 5 bases and 4 bases, in that order; junction bases with no gene match: 5. The CDR3 here is CASSVDRGLYGYTF. The CDR3 nucleotides read TGTGCCAGTAGTGTGGACAGGGGCCTCTATGGCTACACCTTC.

J is TRBJ1-2 and V is TRBV19; no firm D call. Trimming took off 10 bases at V and 7 bases at J, with 13 bases between the two ends. The CDR3 contains 11 residues. Germline assignment: CDR1 LNHDA and CDR2 SQIVND (reference sequence). The chain's CDR3 is CATFGEVGYTF. CDR3 bases: TGTGCCACCTTCGGGGAGGTTGGCTACACCTTC.

To note about this clone: The same CDR3 also results from other DNA sequences found in this sample. V gene TRBV30 combines with J gene TRBJ1-5; D call uncertain. CDR3 length: 13 amino acids. From germline, CDR1 is GTSNPN and CDR2 SVGIG (reference sequence). Trimming removed 0 bases at V and 2 bases at J, with 5 bases between. The CDR3 DNA follows: TGTGCCTGGAGTGTACGGGGCAATCAGCCCCAGCATTTT. This encodes CAWSVRGNQPQHF.

The genes are TRBV3-1 (or the pseudogene TRBV3-2) and TRBJ1-2; D is perhaps TRBD1 (6 bases). CDR1 is LGHDT, CDR2 YNNKEL, per germline (reference sequence). Trimming took off 1 base at V and 4 bases at J, with 13 bases between the two ends. The CDR3 sequence is 15 residues long. The CDR3 loop is CASSQVAGAGYGYTF. Written as DNA, the CDR3 is TGTGCCAGCAGCCAAGTAGCAGGGGCTGGCTATGGCTACACCTTC.

This clone turned up a few times. This rearrangement joins TRBV14 to TRBJ1-2, with D possibly matching TRBD1 (5 bases). The CDR3 sequence is 15 residues long. Germline lookup yields CDR1 SGHDN and CDR2 FVKESK. The V gene lost 4 bases and the J gene lost 0 bases, with 12 bases spanning the gap. The CDR3 loop is CASSPTGLANYGYTF. The CDR3, as DNA: TGTGCCAGCAGCCCGACGGGACTAGCTAACTATGGCTACACCTTC.

The V and J genes are TRBV7-9 and TRBJ2-5, with 10 bases fitting TRBD2. This CDR3 has 19 amino acids. Germline CDR1 and CDR2: SEHNR and FQNEAQ (reference sequence). V shed 1 base, J shed 3 bases, and the junction held 14 bases outside the gene matches. This chain's CDR3 is CASSLGSAGGRYGKETQYF. Here the CDR3 DNA reads TGTGCCAGCAGCTTAGGGTCAGCGGGGGGGCGCTATGGGAAAGAGACCCAGTACTTC.

The V gene is TRBV27, the J gene TRBJ2-1; the D gene is possibly TRBD1 (7 bases). This CDR3 spans 14 amino acids. Germline V gene sequence: CDR1 MNHEY, CDR2 SMNVEV (reference sequence). V was clipped by 6 bases and J by 4 bases, with 13 bases between them. In DNA, the CDR3 is TGTGCCAGCAGCTGGAGGGGGCTTTACAATGAGCAGTTCTTC. As protein: CASSWRGLYNEQFF.

The V gene is TRBV19, the J gene TRBJ2-7; 8 bases are a match to TRBD1. Germline lookup yields CDR1 LNHDA and CDR2 SQIVND (reference sequence). Germline trimming cut 7 bases from V and 4 bases from J; bases unmatched to any gene: 9. This CDR3 contains 14 residues. CDR3 DNA: TGTGCCAGTACCCCCGGACAGGGTGGGTACGAGCAGTACTTC. It codes for CASTPGQGGYEQYF.